This TCR beta chain was observed in a study of glioma-infiltrating T cells after dendritic cell vaccination. Study outcomes and limitations: Survival was not directly related to TCR clonality in these patients.

Comments on this clone: The antigen is undetermined.

The assay was immunoSEQ multiplex PCR, and TCRdb's table has in-frame clones only and misses some. The repertoire holds around 97,000 clones, with roughly 76% as singletons. The ends lost 0 bases at V and 8 bases at J; junction bases unmatched: 2. Germline-derived CDR1 and CDR2 are SGDLS and YYNGEE. There are 13 residues in the CDR3. The chain employs TRBV9 and TRBJ2-3, with 8 bases fitting TRBD2. This TCR derives from a human donor with glioblastoma. The sequencing here drew on blood, taken before dendritic cell vaccination. CDR3 region: CASSVDLAGTQYF. CDR3 in DNA: TGTGCCAGCAGCGTAGACCTAGCGGGTACGCAGTATTTT.